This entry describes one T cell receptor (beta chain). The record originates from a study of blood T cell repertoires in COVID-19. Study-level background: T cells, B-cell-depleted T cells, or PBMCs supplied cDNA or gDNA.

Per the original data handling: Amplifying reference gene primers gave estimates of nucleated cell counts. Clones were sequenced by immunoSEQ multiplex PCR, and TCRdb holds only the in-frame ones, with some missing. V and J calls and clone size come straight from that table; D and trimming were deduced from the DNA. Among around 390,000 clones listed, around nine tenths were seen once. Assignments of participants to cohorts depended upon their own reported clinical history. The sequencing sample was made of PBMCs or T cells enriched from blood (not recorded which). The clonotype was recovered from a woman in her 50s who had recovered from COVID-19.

CDR3 sequence reads: CASSAILRVGTEAFF. Here the CDR3 DNA reads TGCGCCAGCAGCGCTATACTCAGGGTAGGCACTGAAGCTTTCTTT. J is TRBJ1-1 and V is TRBV4-1; possibly TRBD1 for D (5 bases). Germline CDR1 is MGHRA and CDR2 is YSYEKL. Between the trimmed V and J ends, which lost 5 bases and 4 bases, there was a span of 17 bases. This CDR3 comprises 15 residues.